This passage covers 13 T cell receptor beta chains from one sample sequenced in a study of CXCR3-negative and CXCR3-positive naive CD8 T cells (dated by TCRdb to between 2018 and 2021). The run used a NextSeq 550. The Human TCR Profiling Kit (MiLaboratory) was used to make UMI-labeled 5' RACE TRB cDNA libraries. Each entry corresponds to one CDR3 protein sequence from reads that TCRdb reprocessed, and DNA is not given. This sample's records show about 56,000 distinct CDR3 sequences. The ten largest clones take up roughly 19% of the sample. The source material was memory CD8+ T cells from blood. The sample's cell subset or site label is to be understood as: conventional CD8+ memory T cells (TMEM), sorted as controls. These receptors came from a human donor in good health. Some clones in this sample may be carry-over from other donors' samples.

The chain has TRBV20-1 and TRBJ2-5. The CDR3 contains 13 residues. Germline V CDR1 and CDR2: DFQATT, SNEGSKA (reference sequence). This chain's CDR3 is CSARFRFQETQYF.

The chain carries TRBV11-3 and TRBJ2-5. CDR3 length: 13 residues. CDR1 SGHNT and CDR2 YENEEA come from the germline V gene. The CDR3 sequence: CASRHRVRETQYF.

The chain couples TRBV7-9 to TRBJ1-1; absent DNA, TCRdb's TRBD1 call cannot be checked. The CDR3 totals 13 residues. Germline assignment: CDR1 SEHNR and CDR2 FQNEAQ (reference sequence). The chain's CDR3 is CASSPVLGTEAFF.

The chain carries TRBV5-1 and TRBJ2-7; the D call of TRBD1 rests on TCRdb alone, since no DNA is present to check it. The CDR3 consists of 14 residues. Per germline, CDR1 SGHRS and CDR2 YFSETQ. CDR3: CASSLLPGGDEQYF.

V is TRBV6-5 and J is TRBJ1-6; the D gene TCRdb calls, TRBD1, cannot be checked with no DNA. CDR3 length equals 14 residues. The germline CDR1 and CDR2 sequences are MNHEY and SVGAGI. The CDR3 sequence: CASSYRTISSPLHF.

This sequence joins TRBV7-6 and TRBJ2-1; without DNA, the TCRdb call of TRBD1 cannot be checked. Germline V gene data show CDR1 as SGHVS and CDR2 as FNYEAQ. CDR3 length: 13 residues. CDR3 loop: CAIRRDTNNEQFF.

This CDR3 reads CASSPLKGGYTF. This chain uses TRBV4-1 with TRBJ1-2. This CDR3 spans 12 amino acids. Germline V gives CDR1 MGHRA, CDR2 YSYEKL.

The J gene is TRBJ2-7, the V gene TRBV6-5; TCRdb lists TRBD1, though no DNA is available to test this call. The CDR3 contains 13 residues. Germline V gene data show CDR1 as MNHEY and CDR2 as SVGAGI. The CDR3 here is CASSYSGATGPLF.

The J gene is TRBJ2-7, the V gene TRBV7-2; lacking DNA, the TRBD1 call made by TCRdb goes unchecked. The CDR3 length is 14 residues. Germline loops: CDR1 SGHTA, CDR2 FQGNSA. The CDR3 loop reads CASSPGGGLYEQYF. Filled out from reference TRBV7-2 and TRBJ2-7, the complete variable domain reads GAGVSQSPSNKVTEKGKDVELRCDPISGHTALYWYRQSLGQGLEFLIYFQGNSAPDKSGLPSDRFSAERTGGSVSTLTIQRTQQEDSAVYLCASSPGGGLYEQYFGPGTRLTVT.

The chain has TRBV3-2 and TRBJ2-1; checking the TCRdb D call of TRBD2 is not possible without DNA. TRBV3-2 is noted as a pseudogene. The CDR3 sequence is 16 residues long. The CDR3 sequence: CASSSETSRFLTEQFF.

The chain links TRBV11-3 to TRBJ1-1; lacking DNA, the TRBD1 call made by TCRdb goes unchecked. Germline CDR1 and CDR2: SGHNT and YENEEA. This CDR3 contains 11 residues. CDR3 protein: CASSRQFEAFF.

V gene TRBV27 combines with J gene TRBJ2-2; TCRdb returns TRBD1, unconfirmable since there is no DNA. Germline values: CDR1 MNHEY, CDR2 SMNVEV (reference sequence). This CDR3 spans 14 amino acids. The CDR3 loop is CASSPRQGAGELFF.

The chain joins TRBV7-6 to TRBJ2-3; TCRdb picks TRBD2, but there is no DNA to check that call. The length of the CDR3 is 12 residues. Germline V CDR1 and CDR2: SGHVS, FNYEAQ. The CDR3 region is CASSLVASGVNF.